A single sample gave rise to the 29 T cell receptor beta chains below, sequenced in a study of shared clonotypes between healthy human individuals. TCRdb's copy holds only in-frame clones and misses some; the assay was immunoSEQ multiplex PCR. The profile shows roughly 1,800,000 clones, about 95% of them singletons. Naive CD8 cells, CD45RO-negative and positively selected for CCR7, excluded terminally differentiated effector memory CD45RA+ cells. The sequenced material came from naive CD8+ T cells sorted from blood. Receptor source: a man aged 18 to 29 in good health.

The J gene is TRBJ2-5, the V gene TRBV5-4; a possible D gene is TRBD2 (6 bases). Trimming removed 4 bases from V and 4 bases from J, with 17 bases in between. CDR3 length: 15 residues. CDR1 is SGHNT and CDR2 is YYREEE in the germline V gene (reference sequence). CDR3 DNA: TGTGCCAGCAGCCCATGGCCTAGCGACGGAGAGACCCAGTACTTC. It specifies CASSPWPSDGETQYF.

To note about this clone: Other DNA sequences from this sample encode an identical CDR3 as well. CDR3 loop: CASSLSPGTMNTEAFF. CDR3 bases: TGTGCCAGCAGTTTATCGCCAGGGACTATGAACACTGAAGCTTTCTTT. This rearrangement joins TRBV27 to TRBJ1-1; TRBD1 might be the D (5 bases). V lost 0 bases to trimming and J lost 0 bases, with 11 bases between them. This CDR3 region has 16 residues. From germline, CDR1 is MNHEY and CDR2 SMNVEV (reference sequence).

The V and J genes are TRBV28 and TRBJ2-5; 13 bases match TRBD2. Trimming at V came to 5 bases and at J to 1 base, leaving 10 bases not matched to a gene. Germline V CDR1 and CDR2: MDHEN, SYDVKM. The CDR3 covers 18 residues. The CDR3: CASSRRTSGGLSQETQYF. CDR3 nucleotide sequence: TGTGCCAGCAGTAGGCGGACTAGCGGGGGCCTCTCCCAAGAGACCCAGTACTTC.

The CDR3 coding sequence is TGCGCCAGCAGCCAAGAGACAGGGGCCTACGAGCAGTACTTC. It specifies CASSQETGAYEQYF. This chain links TRBV4-3 with TRBJ2-7, with 8 bases that match TRBD1. The germline V gene encodes CDR1 LGHNA and CDR2 YSLEER. This CDR3 is built from 14 residues. Trimming at V came to 0 bases and at J to 2 bases, leaving 0 bases not matched to a gene.

This clone was observed a single time. V is TRBV6-5 and J is TRBJ2-5; possibly TRBD1 or TRBD2 for D (6 bases each). V shed 6 bases and J shed 4 bases, with 12 bases lying between them. The CDR3 covers 13 residues. CDR1 MNHEY and CDR2 SVGAGI come from the germline V gene. CDR3 nucleotide sequence: TGTGCCAGCAGAGGGGGGCACCTAGAGACCCAGTACTTC. Translated: CASRGGHLETQYF.

This CDR3 is CASSQGVSGGTGELFF. CDR3 bases: TGCGCCAGCAGCCAAGGCGTTAGCGGGGGCACCGGGGAGCTGTTTTTT. The chain employs TRBV4-1 and TRBJ2-2; the match to TRBD2 covers 9 bases. This CDR3 contains 16 residues. V lost 1 base and J lost 4; bases outside the gene matches: 4. CDR1 and CDR2 from the germline V gene are MGHRA and YSYEKL.

Comments on this clone: The sample has other DNA sequences that encode this CDR3 too. The chain recombines TRBV27 with TRBJ1-4; no clear D. CDR1 MNHEY and CDR2 SMNVEV come from the germline V gene (reference sequence). The ends were cut back, 3 bases at V and 1 base at J, with 6 bases in the middle. This CDR3 spans 14 amino acids. CDR3 residues: CASSLAGTNEKLFF. For the CDR3, the DNA is TGTGCCAGCAGTTTGGCAGGAACTAATGAAAAACTGTTTTTT.

The V gene is TRBV28, the J gene TRBJ1-6, with D maybe TRBD1 (5 bases). Germline CDR1 reads MDHEN; CDR2 reads SYDVKM. The V gene lost 6 bases and the J gene lost 7 bases, with 13 bases spanning the gap. The CDR3 covers 14 residues. The CDR3 sequence is CASSRGVGNSPLHF. In DNA, the CDR3 is TGTGCCAGCAGCCGAGGGGTGGGCAATTCACCCCTCCACTTT.

Notes on this clone: Other DNA sequences in the same sample also yield this CDR3. This chain links TRBV5-1 with TRBJ2-7; D is undetermined. The length of the CDR3 is 15 residues. Germline V gene data show CDR1 as SGHRS and CDR2 as YFSETQ. V was clipped by 1 base and J by 2 bases, with 13 bases between them. The CDR3 spells CASSLRGQATYEQYF. The CDR3 DNA reads as TGCGCCAGCAGCTTGAGAGGTCAGGCCACCTACGAGCAGTACTTC.

The chain employs TRBV7-2 and TRBJ2-7; D uncertain. The CDR3 spans 15 residues. V was cut by 3 bases and J by 3 bases, with 15 bases left in between. CDR1 is SGHTA and CDR2 is FQGNSA in the germline V gene. The CDR3 region has the DNA TGTGCCAGCAGCTTGACCTCCTCCGGGTACTACGAGCAGTACTTC. It yields the protein CASSLTSSGYYEQYF.

V is TRBV18 and J is TRBJ1-1; D is possibly TRBD1 (5 bases). CDR1 and CDR2 from the germline V gene are KGHSH and LQKENI. Trimming shortened V by 0 bases and J by 6 bases, and 8 bases separated the two germline ends. The CDR3 has 13 amino acids. The CDR3 sequence is CASSPPRVPEAFF. DNA of the CDR3: TGTGCCAGCTCACCACCCAGGGTACCTGAAGCTTTCTTT.

The chain joins TRBV30 to TRBJ2-1, with D unresolved. V lost 0 bases, J lost 8 bases, and 8 bases lay in between. This CDR3 has 12 amino acids. Germline values: CDR1 GTSNPN, CDR2 SVGIG (reference sequence). This CDR3 is CAWSVFSHEQFF. CDR3 DNA sequence: TGTGCCTGGAGTGTATTCTCCCATGAGCAGTTCTTC.

J is TRBJ2-3 and V is TRBV10-3, with D perhaps matching TRBD1 or TRBD2 (7 bases each). CDR3 length: 15 amino acids. Trimming left V 5 bases short and J 5 bases short, with 17 bases between. Per the germline V gene, CDR1 is ENHRY and CDR2 is SYGVKD. The CDR3 here is CAISTGEGLLDTQYF. CDR3 sequence (DNA): TGTGCCATCAGTACAGGGGAGGGCCTTTTAGATACGCAGTATTTT.

The rearrangement joins TRBV30 to TRBJ2-2, with D possibly matching TRBD1 (6 bases). V lost 5 bases, J lost 2 bases, and 9 bases lay in between. The CDR3 has 13 residues. In germline, CDR1 is GTSNPN, CDR2 SVGIG (reference sequence). CDR3 nucleotide sequence: TGTGCCTGGCACAGGGAAAACACCGGGGAGCTGTTTTTT. Translation gives CAWHRENTGELFF.

This clone occurred once. The rearrangement links TRBV15 to TRBJ1-6; the D is unclear. CDR1 and CDR2 (germline): LNHNV, YYDKDF (reference sequence). This CDR3 is 17 amino acids long. V shed 3 bases and J shed 6 bases, with 18 bases lying between them. The CDR3 region has the DNA TGTGCCACCAGCAGGGTCTGGGCAGTTGCCTCTAATTCACCCCTCCACTTT. Translation: CATSRVWAVASNSPLHF. The full variable domain, rest sourced from reference TRBV15 and TRBJ1-6, is DAMVIQNPRYQVTQFGKPVTLSCSQTLNHNVMYWYQQKSSQAPKLLFHYYDKDFNNEADTPDNFQSRRPNTSFCFLDIRSPGLGDTAMYLCATSRVWAVASNSPLHFGNGTRLTVT.

V usage is TRBV28 and J usage is TRBJ2-7; D is ambiguous. The length of the CDR3 is 14 residues. The germline V and J ends were trimmed by 7 bases and 5 bases, with 18 bases remaining between them. Germline V CDR1 and CDR2: MDHEN, SYDVKM. The CDR3 DNA is TGTGCCAGCAACCTACGCTATGGGGTTGACGAGCAGTACTTC. Residues: CASNLRYGVDEQYF.

The chain carries TRBV2 and TRBJ2-3; D gene uncertain. The V gene lost 8 bases and the J gene lost 1 base, with 10 bases spanning the gap. The CDR3 sequence is 13 residues long. Germline CDR1 and CDR2: SNHLY and FYNNEI. The CDR3 here is CASPSPGTDTQYF. DNA of the CDR3: TGTGCCAGCCCCAGCCCGGGCACAGATACGCAGTATTTT.

This chain joins TRBV5-4 and TRBJ1-1; a possible D gene is TRBD1 (5 bases). The V end lost 0 bases, the J end lost 4 bases, and 16 bases lay between the germline ends. The CDR3 spans 16 residues. Per the germline V gene, CDR1 is SGHNT and CDR2 is YYREEE (reference sequence). The CDR3 protein is CASSLDRSPRTTEAFF. CDR3 nucleotide sequence: TGTGCCAGCAGCTTGGACAGGAGCCCCCGAACCACTGAAGCTTTCTTT.

The V and J genes are TRBV5-6 and TRBJ1-1; TRBD1 matches 9 bases. The germline gives CDR1 SGHDT, CDR2 YYEEEE. V lost 0 bases and J lost 0; bases outside the gene matches: 3. The CDR3 length is 16 residues. CDR3 nucleotides: TGTGCCAGCAGCTTGGAACAGGGGGCGGTGAACACTGAAGCTTTCTTT. It is translated as CASSLEQGAVNTEAFF.

V usage is TRBV6-6 and J usage is TRBJ2-3; 7 bases align to TRBD2. This CDR3 comprises 16 residues. V lost 6 bases to trimming and J lost 3 bases; unmatched junction nucleotides: 12. Germline CDR1 and CDR2: MNHNY and SVGAGI (reference sequence). CDR3 DNA: TGTGCCAGCAGCCAGCAGGGTAACGGGGGGACAGATACGCAGTATTTT. Protein: CASSQQGNGGTDTQYF.

The rearrangement links TRBV19 to TRBJ2-1, with D maybe TRBD2 (6 bases). The V and J ends lost 3 bases and 7 bases respectively, with 10 bases between them. Germline loops: CDR1 LNHDA, CDR2 SQIVND (reference sequence). This CDR3 region has 13 residues. CDR3 sequence (DNA): TGTGCCAGTAGTATGAGACTAGAGAATGAGCAGTTCTTC. This encodes CASSMRLENEQFF.

The J gene is TRBJ1-1, the V gene TRBV27, with D unclear. The CDR3 loop spans 14 amino acids. Germline V gene lookup returns CDR1 MNHEY and CDR2 SMNVEV (reference sequence). Trimming left V 6 bases short and J 4 bases short, with 15 bases between. In nucleotides, the CDR3 is TGTGCCAGCAGGACGGGGTGGTCCGGCACTGAAGCTTTCTTT. This sequence encodes CASRTGWSGTEAFF.

For this clone: Germline and junction disagree at one end, which may indicate a read error. The same CDR3 is also encoded by other DNA sequences in this sample. The gene calls are TRBV6-5 and TRBJ2-7, with 7 nucleotides matching TRBD1. Germline V CDR1 and CDR2: MNHEY, SVGAGI. This CDR3 comprises 12 residues. The chain's CDR3 is CAVYRGTYEQYF. Written as DNA, the CDR3 is TGTGCCGTATACAGGGGTACCTACGAGCAGTATTTC.

This clone was seen only once. V gene TRBV28 combines with J gene TRBJ2-7, with 8 positions matching TRBD1. Germline V lookup: CDR1 MDHEN, CDR2 SYDVKM. This CDR3 has 17 amino acids. With V trimmed by 3 bases and J by 4 bases, 14 bases remained unmatched. CDR3 nucleotides: TGTGCCAGCAGTTTTAGGGATGGGACAGGTTGGAGGTACGAGCAGTACTTC. Encoded protein: CASSFRDGTGWRYEQYF. The full variable domain, rest sourced from reference TRBV28 and TRBJ2-7, is DVKVTQSSRYLVKRTGEKVFLECVQDMDHENMFWYRQDPGLGLRLIYFSYDVKMKEKGDIPEGYSVSREKKERFSLILESASTNQTSMYLCASSFRDGTGWRYEQYFGPGTRLTVT.

This chain joins TRBV7-9 and TRBJ1-2; 9 nucleotides line up with TRBD1. Germline assignment: CDR1 SEHNR and CDR2 FQNEAQ (reference sequence). This CDR3 is 15 amino acids long. Trimming removed 1 base from V and 7 bases from J; junction bases left unmatched: 7. The chain's CDR3 is CASSLEGTGISGYTF. The DNA for the CDR3 is TGTGCCAGCAGCTTAGAGGGGACAGGGATTTCTGGCTACACCTTC.

Concerning this clone: Different DNA sequences within this sample yield the same CDR3. The gene calls are TRBV7-3 and TRBJ1-6; D may be TRBD1 (6 bases). Germline V lookup: CDR1 SGHTA, CDR2 FQGTGA. The CDR3 totals 15 residues. Trimming shortened V by 2 bases and J by 10 bases, and 15 bases separated the two germline ends. The CDR3 DNA follows: TGTGCCAGCAGCTTAGGGGGAGGGGGTAACTCACCCCTCCACTTT. Translating gives CASSLGGGGNSPLHF. Based on the CDR3 plus reference TRBV7-3 and TRBJ1-6, the full variable domain is GAGVSQTPSNKVTEKGKYVELRCDPISGHTALYWYRQSLGQGPEFLIYFQGTGAADDSGLPNDRFFAVRPEGSVSTLKIQRTERGDSAVYLCASSLGGGGNSPLHFGNGTRLTVT.

The chain links TRBV7-9 to TRBJ2-2; D is perhaps TRBD1 or TRBD2 (5 bases each). The V gene lost 0 bases and the J gene lost 4 bases, with 18 bases spanning the gap. Looked up from germline, CDR1 is SEHNR and CDR2 is FQNEAQ (reference sequence). This CDR3 region has 18 residues. The CDR3 is CASSLAGLAKGATGELFF. In DNA form, the CDR3 reads TGTGCCAGCAGCTTAGCCGGCCTAGCTAAAGGGGCCACCGGGGAGCTGTTTTTT.

The table lists this clone with a count of one. The gene calls are TRBV4-1 and TRBJ2-1; 13 bases align to TRBD2. The junction had 7 bases not matched to a gene; V was cut back by 3 bases and J by 8 bases. This CDR3 spans 16 amino acids. The germline V gene encodes CDR1 MGHRA and CDR2 YSYEKL. The CDR3 DNA reads TGCGCCAGCAGCCAGCCAGGACTAGCGGGAGTGGATGAGCAGTTCTTC. It is translated as CASSQPGLAGVDEQFF.

As to this clone: Other DNA sequences in the sample encode the same CDR3. This chain uses TRBV4-2 with TRBJ2-7; TRBD1 is a possible D gene (5 bases). The CDR3 runs to 13 residues. Germline CDR1 and CDR2: LGHNA and YNFKEQ. Deletions cut 1 base from V and 4 bases from J, with 8 bases between. The CDR3 nucleotides read TGTGCCAGCAGCCAAGGACAGTTATACGAGCAGTACTTC. Amino acids: CASSQGQLYEQYF.